The entry that follows covers one TCR beta chain sequence. The antigen remains unidentified. The PCR ran on 60 Vbeta and 13 Jbeta primers. Clones were sequenced by immunoSEQ multiplex PCR, and TCRdb holds only the in-frame ones, with some missing. The repertoire holds about 170,000 clones, with roughly 72% as singletons. The sample comes from a study of cytomegalovirus exposure and HLA in healthy donors. Findings and caveats of the study: Looking again later, the authors saw that most CMV-associated TCR beta chains seemed HLA-restricted. In a later analysis, 17,000 or so TCR beta sequences were associated with HLA alleles at 0.05 false discovery rate. Earlier findings revealed that most TCR beta V segments proved productive either about 90% or about 30% of the time.

This CDR3 has 16 amino acids. V shed 1 base and J shed 8 bases, with 17 bases lying between them. Germline CDR1 reads LNHNV; CDR2 reads YYDKDF (reference sequence). The chain is built from TRBV15 and TRBJ1-4, with a possible D match to TRBD1 (6 bases). The sequencing sample was made of PBMCs. The TCR originated in a woman aged 25-40 years in good health and CMV-seropositive. CDR3 in DNA: TGTGCCACCAGCAGAGCCCCGGGAAGGGGGGGGGAAAAACTGTTTTTT. It translates to CATSRAPGRGGEKLFF.